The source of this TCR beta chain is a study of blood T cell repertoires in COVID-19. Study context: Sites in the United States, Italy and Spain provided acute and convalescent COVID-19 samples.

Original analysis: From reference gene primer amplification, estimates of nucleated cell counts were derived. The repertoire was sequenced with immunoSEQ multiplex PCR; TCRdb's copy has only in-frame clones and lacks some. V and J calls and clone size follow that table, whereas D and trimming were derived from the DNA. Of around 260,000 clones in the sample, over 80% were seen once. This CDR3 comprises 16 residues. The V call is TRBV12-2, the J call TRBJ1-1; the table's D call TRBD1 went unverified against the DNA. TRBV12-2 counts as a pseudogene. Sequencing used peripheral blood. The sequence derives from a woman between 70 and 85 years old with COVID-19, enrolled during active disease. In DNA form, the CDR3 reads TGTGCAAGTCGCTATGAGTACAGGGGGCGTAGCACTGAAGCTTTCTTT. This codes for CASRYEYRGRSTEAFF.